This TCR beta chain stems from a study of T cell repertoires in cytomegalovirus infection. This clonotype was detected many times. Trimming took 2 bases from V and 6 from J; bases not matched to a gene: 5. The CDR3 has 16 amino acids. Germline CDR1 reads SEHNR; CDR2 reads FQNEAQ (reference sequence). MiXCR, run by TCRdb on the reads, gives a single entry per CDR3 protein. The sample records roughly 240,000 distinct CDR3 sequences, approximately 7% being singletons. This clonotype originated in a human donor in good health (CMV status not recorded). Some clones in this sample may be carry-over from other donors' samples. The chain uses TRBV7-9 and TRBJ1-5; 12 bases map to TRBD1. The sample was PBMCs. The CDR3 here is CASSLNRDRGLQPQHF. The CDR3 DNA follows: TGTGCCAGCAGCTTAAACCGGGACAGGGGGCTTCAGCCCCAGCATTTT.